Listed here is a single TCR beta chain. Its antigen specificity is not known. The input lacks base qualities; no much larger clone sits a single base away. This sample is drawn from a study of cytomegalovirus exposure and HLA in healthy donors (dated by TCRdb to the late 2010s). For the wider study: An earlier analysis of fewer than 750 of the donors reported 250 to 300 Gb of sequence data and around 120 million unique TCR beta sequences obtained from about 179 million T cells. Donor age, sex, ethnicity and CMV serostatus were compiled together with the repertoire data. The study combined high-throughput TCR immunosequencing, statistical association of individual TCRs with disease status, and machine learning to predict cytomegalovirus infection status. An earlier analysis of more than 450 of the donors used high-throughput TCR beta sequencing to judge whether each TCR beta V gene segment behaved as functional or pseudogenic. Both class I and class II loci were covered by HLA typing, at four-digit resolution. Along with the approximately 600-subject first cohort, a separate validation cohort of over a hundred different subjects was used. A later analysis re-examined previously published TCR beta repertoires from 610 or so donors and added high-resolution HLA genotyping to investigate patterns of TCR occurrence. About 280 gigabases of sequencing data and tens of millions of unique TCR sequences made up an early release that covered several hundred HLA-typed donors. A later genetic analysis used genome-wide SNP genotypes for 398 of the 666 donors, treating that subset as a discovery cohort. Across approximately 420 genotyped donors of the cohort, an average of about 250,000 unique TCR beta nucleotide sequences per donor were sequenced, and around 20% of those sequences were non-productive. All discovery cohort repertoires had been generated using a single sequencing platform. Using immunosequencing, the study profiled T cell repertoires from around 670 subjects and related those repertoires to cytomegalovirus serostatus. Rather than drawing on any new phenotypic data, the later analysis identified candidate immune exposures from TCR beta sequences and the way those sequences occurred across donors. Because of strong linkage in the cohort, roughly five DR-DQ haplotypes were treated as single units for association and clustering. Of the roughly 410 genotyped donors, 65% to 90% were placed in the genetic ancestry cluster associated with self-reported Caucasian donors. The study was designed to test whether signatures of past pathogen exposure could be identified by cataloging public T cell receptors. Typing coverage differed by locus: A, B, C, DRB1 and DQB1 were typed in roughly 620-640 donors, DQA1 in about 500, DPA1 in 600 to 610, and DPB1 in just under 490.

Library preparation used the immunoSEQ multiplex PCR assay. The multiplex PCR relied on a mix of 60 forward primers for TCR Vbeta segments and 13 reverse primers for TCR Jbeta segments. The CDR3 region of rearranged TCR beta genes was amplified from genomic DNA with a multiplex PCR assay. Amplified TCR beta libraries were sequenced as 87-base-pair reads on the Illumina HiSeq System. Under the source paper's analysis protocol: A later analysis counted 65 million to 90 million unique TCR beta chains across the roughly 700 repertoires, and around 9.9 million of these chains were shared by at least two donors. Raw reads were error-corrected and collapsed into unique sequences by a nearest-neighbor algorithm in which closely related sequences were merged to remove PCR and sequencing errors. To assign V, D and J gene segments, CDR3 sequences were aligned to IMGT reference sequences. For a sequence to be retained, at least a six-nucleotide match to both a V gene segment and a J gene segment was required. Rearrangements were called productive when the CDR3 lacked stop codons and stayed in frame with V and J; all others were non-productive. Following IMGT convention, CDR3 was defined as the stretch from the second conserved V-encoded cysteine to the conserved J-encoded phenylalanine. In an earlier analysis of 500 to 650 of the donors, sequences lacking an unambiguous match to a single V gene segment were excluded. An earlier analysis of 587 of the donors classified V segments as functional when productive rearrangements were above 56.7% and as segregating when the standard deviation between donors was above 5%. To diagnose cytomegalovirus status from the catalog of TCR beta chain sequences, a statistical classification framework was built. A later analysis assigned V and J genes by comparing TCR nucleotide sequences with IMGT/GENE-DB human TR gene sequences. A later analysis assigned CDR3 sequences and most-parsimonious VDJ recombination scenarios with the TCRdist pipeline. A later analysis defined each TCR beta chain by its CDR3 amino acid sequence plus V-gene family, and excluded reads lacking a unique V-gene family. To address suspected cross-contamination and a sequencing artifact, a later analysis removed a few hundred highly shared, low-generation-probability nucleotide sequences. A later analysis calculated a clonal expansion index for each public chain from normalized within-repertoire ranks of inferred template counts. Generation probabilities in a later analysis came from a VDJ recombination model fitted to out-of-frame rearrangements, and those results were checked against IGoR. In a later analysis, TCR-TCR, TCR-HLA and TCR-CMV co-occurrence was scored with hypergeometric tests, and a repertoire-size bias correction was applied to TCR pairs. A later analysis estimated false discovery rates by permuting HLA or CMV assignments 20 times. A later analysis grouped co-occurring TCRs with DBSCAN, adding TCRdist sequence similarity when clustering within HLA-allele-positive subsets. Co-occurrence clustering excluded repertoires with fewer than 30,000 or more than 120,000 public chains, plus five with anomalous nucleotide sharing. TCRdb provides this immuneACCESS table in a form limited to in-frame rearrangements. Some clones are lacking; in checked studies, under half of them reflect an unresolved V gene, and why the rest are absent is not known. The DNA was the basis for D and trimming; V, J and clone size are from that table. This sample holds 130,000 or so clones; around 80% were observed only once. About 5.3% of the sample rests with the top ten.

Broader findings and caveats from the paper: For the cohort, immune exposure information was limited to CMV serostatus. Specific HLA alleles were associated with more than 15,000 TCR beta sequences at a false discovery rate of 0.05 in a later analysis. According to a later analysis, parvovirus B19, influenza, CMV and Epstein-Barr virus appeared linked to several top co-occurrence clusters. Across donors, most TCR sequences were observed very rarely, whereas some public TCRs were present in many individuals. A further reported finding was that TCR beta sequences accurately predicted the HLA-A and HLA-B alleles for most subjects in the first cohort. Cytomegalovirus status was reported to be diagnosed by the classifier with high specificity and sensitivity in both the original and validation cohorts. Because the 87-base-pair reads could not distinguish some IMGT-functional V segments, including TRBV6-2 and TRBV6-3, those segments were excluded. In a later analysis, the rate of TCR association differed among HLA loci, with DRB1 alleles having the most associated TCRs and HLA-C alleles having the fewest. Most CMV-associated TCR beta chains appeared to be HLA-restricted in a later analysis, and the HLA associations seemed to be driven largely by CMV exposure. Three of the identified cytomegalovirus-associated TCR beta chains were confirmed in vitro to be specific for cytomegalovirus antigens. When HLA alleles, especially DR and DQ, strongly co-occurred, attributing TCR associations to individual alleles was difficult. Correlated functional status among segregating V segments might be attributable to linkage disequilibrium, but an unknown experimental factor could not be ruled out. Because counts were too low, around 18 rarely observed V segments, including chromosome 9 orphons, were left out of the earlier analysis of 587 of the donors. The study gave a list of under 200 TCR beta chains associated with cytomegalovirus. Roughly uniform sequencing depth across donors was assumed in presence/absence analyses, although this assumption may not hold. In an earlier analysis of a few hundred of the donors, most TCR beta V segments were observed in productive rearrangements about 87% or about 30% of the time, broadly matching IMGT annotations. In this cohort, only TCR beta chains were sequenced, and detectable features were limited by the absence of alpha or paired-chain data. In a later genetic analysis, fewer N-insertions in productive TCRs were reported among donors in an Asian-associated ancestry cluster than the roughly 700-donor mean. The sequencing pipeline was judged likely to have produced a cluster of highly shared sequence variants as a technical artifact. The authors suggested that the approach could potentially be extended to other disease states and immunological phenotypes. In a later genetic analysis, a missense DCLRE1C variant was associated with V-gene and J-gene trimming of TCR beta chains, and the association was replicated in an independent cohort. A later analysis found that HLA-associated TCR beta chains were more clonally expanded and had lower generation probabilities than equally common non-associated chains. Because some donors lacked HLA typing at each locus, the association tests relied only on the typed subset.

The CDR3 goes from the cysteine to the phenylalanine over 16 residues. The kept DNA is CDR3 alone, 48 bases in frame from the first base. V lost 8 bases and J lost 0 bases; the stretch between them is 19 bases long. For CDR1 and CDR2, the germline V gene lists MDHEN and SYDVKM. The cohort comprised some 730 healthy bone marrow donors. Cohort members were all nominally healthy when sampled, although unrecorded immune exposures were likely present. The donor tested CMV seronegative, placing the donor among the 300 to 450 seronegative members of the cohort. A peripheral blood sample was collected from each donor, and TCR beta sequencing was performed on peripheral blood mononuclear cells. Genomic DNA extraction from the blood cell samples was performed with the Qiagen DNeasy Blood Extraction Kit.

The specimen sequenced was PBMCs. Recombination joined TRBV28 with TRBJ1-1; the best D guess is TRBD1, with 5 bases matching. The clonotype originates from a man aged 25-45 years in good health and CMV-seronegative. The CDR3 sequence is CASSNGGGIVNTEAFF. The sequenced DNA is TGTGCCAGCTCGAACGGGGGGGGAATAGTGAACACTGAAGCTTTCTTT.